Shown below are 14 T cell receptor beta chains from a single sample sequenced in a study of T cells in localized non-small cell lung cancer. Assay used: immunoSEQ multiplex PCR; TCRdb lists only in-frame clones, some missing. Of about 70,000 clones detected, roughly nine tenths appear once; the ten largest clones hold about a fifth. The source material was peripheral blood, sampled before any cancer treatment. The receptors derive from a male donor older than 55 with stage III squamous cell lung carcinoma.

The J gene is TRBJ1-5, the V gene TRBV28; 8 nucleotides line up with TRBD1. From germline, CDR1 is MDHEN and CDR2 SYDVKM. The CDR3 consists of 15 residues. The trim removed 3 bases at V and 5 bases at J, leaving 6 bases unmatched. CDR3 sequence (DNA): TGTGCCAGCAGTTTTTATGGGACAGGCCATCAGCCCCAGCATTTT. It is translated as CASSFYGTGHQPQHF.

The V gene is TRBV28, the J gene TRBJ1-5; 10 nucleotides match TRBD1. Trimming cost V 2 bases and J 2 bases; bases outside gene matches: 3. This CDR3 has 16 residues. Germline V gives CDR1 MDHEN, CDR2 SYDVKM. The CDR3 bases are TGTGCCAGCAGTTTAATAGGGACAGGGGGCAATCAGCCCCAGCATTTT. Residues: CASSLIGTGGNQPQHF.

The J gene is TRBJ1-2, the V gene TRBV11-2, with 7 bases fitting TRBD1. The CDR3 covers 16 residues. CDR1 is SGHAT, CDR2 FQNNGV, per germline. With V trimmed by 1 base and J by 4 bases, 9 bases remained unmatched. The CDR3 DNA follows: TGTGCCAGCAGCTTAGTAGGTGGACAGGCGGGCTATGGCTACACCTTC. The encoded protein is CASSLVGGQAGYGYTF.

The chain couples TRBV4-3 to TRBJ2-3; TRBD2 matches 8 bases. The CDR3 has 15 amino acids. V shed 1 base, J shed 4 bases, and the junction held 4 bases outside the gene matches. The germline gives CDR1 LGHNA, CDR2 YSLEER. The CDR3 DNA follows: TGCGCCAGCAGCCAAGGCCAGCGGGGGTCAGATACGCAGTATTTT. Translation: CASSQGQRGSDTQYF.

This CDR3 reads CASSPGPGNTIYF. The CDR3 DNA reads as TGTGCCAGCTCACCCGGACCGGGAAACACCATATATTTT. J is TRBJ1-3 and V is TRBV18; D is uncertain. The CDR3 runs to 13 residues. CDR1 and CDR2 (germline): KGHSH, LQKENI. V gave up 3 bases and J gave up 4 bases, with 7 bases separating them.

The DNA for the CDR3 is TGCGCCAGCAGCTTGGGGCAGTCCTTGGAGGATACGCAGTATTTT. Protein sequence: CASSLGQSLEDTQYF. V usage is TRBV5-1 and J usage is TRBJ2-3; D call uncertain. In germline, CDR1 is SGHRS, CDR2 YFSETQ. Trimming took off 0 bases at V and 6 bases at J, with 14 bases between the two ends. This CDR3 is 15 amino acids long.

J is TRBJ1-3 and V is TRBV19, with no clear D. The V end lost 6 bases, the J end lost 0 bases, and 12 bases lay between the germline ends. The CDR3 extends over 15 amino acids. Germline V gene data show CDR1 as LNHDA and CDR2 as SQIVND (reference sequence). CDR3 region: CASRRSFFSGNTIYF. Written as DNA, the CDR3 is TGTGCCAGTAGGAGGAGCTTTTTCTCTGGAAACACCATATATTTT. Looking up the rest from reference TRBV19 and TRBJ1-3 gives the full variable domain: DGGITQSPKYLFRKEGQNVTLSCEQNLNHDAMYWYRQDPGQGLRLIYYSQIVNDFQKGDIAEGYSVSREKKESFPLTVTSAQKNPTAFYLCASRRSFFSGNTIYFGEGSWLTVV.

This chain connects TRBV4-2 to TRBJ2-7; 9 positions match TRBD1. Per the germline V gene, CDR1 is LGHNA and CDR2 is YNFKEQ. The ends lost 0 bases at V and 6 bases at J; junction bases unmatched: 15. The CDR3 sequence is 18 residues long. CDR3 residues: CASSQDQKRWTGALEQYF. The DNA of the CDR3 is TGTGCCAGCAGCCAAGACCAGAAAAGGTGGACAGGGGCCCTCGAGCAGTACTTC.

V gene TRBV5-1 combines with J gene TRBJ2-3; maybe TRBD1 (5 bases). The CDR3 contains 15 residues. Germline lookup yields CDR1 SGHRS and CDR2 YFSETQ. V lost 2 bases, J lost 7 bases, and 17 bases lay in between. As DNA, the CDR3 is TGCGCCAGCAGCTTCGGTCGACAGCTGGCGTATACGCAGTATTTT. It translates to CASSFGRQLAYTQYF.

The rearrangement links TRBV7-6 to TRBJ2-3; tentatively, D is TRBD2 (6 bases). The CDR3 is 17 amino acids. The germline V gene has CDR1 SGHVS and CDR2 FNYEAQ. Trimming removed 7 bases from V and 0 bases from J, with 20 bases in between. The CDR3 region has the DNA TGTGCCAGCACATCCTTTGGGGGGATTTCTAGCACAGATACGCAGTATTTT. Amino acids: CASTSFGGISSTDTQYF.

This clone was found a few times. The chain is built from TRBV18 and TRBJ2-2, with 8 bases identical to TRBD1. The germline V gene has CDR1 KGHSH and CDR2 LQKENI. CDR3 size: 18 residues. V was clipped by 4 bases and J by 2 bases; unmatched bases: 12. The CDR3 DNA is TGTGCCAGCTCACAATTCCCCGGGACAGGTCCTAACACCGGGGAGCTGTTTTTT. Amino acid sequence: CASSQFPGTGPNTGELFF.

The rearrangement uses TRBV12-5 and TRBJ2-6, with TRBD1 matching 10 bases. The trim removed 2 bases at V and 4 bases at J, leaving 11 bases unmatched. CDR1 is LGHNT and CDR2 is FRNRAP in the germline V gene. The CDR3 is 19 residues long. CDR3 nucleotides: TGTGCTAGTGGTTTGAAAGGGGGACAGGGGATCCTGGGGGCCAACGTCCTGACTTTC. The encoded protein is CASGLKGGQGILGANVLTF.

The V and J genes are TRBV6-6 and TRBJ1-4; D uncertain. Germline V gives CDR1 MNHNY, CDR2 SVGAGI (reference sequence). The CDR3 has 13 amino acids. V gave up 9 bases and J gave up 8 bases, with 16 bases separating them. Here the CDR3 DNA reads TGTGCCAGTGGGCTTGACTGGCGGGAAAAACTGTTTTTT. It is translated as CASGLDWREKLFF.

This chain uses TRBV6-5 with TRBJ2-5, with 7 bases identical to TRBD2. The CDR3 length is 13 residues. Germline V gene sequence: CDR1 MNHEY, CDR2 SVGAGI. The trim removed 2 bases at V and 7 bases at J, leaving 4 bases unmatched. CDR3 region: CASSYGGEATQYF. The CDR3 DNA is TGTGCCAGCAGTTACGGGGGGGAGGCGACCCAGTACTTC.